A single sample is the source of the 29 T cell receptor beta chains below, sequenced in a study of blood T cell repertoires in COVID-19. Sequenced by immunoSEQ multiplex PCR; TCRdb stores in-frame clones only, minus some. The table has about 170,000 clones, 83% seen once. The sequenced material came from peripheral blood. These receptors were obtained from an older woman who had recovered from COVID-19.

This clone has a handful of counts. This chain uses TRBV5-4 with TRBJ1-1, with 8 bases matching TRBD1. This CDR3 is built from 15 residues. Looked up from germline, CDR1 is SGHNT and CDR2 is YYREEE (reference sequence). V lost 3 bases to trimming and J lost 4 bases; unmatched junction nucleotides: 8. CDR3 nucleotides: TGTGCCAGCAGCTCACCCCAGGGGGCGCGCACTGAAGCTTTCTTT. It yields the protein CASSSPQGARTEAFF.

This sequence joins TRBV7-3 and TRBJ2-7; tentative D call: TRBD2 (7 bases). Per the germline V gene, CDR1 is SGHTA and CDR2 is FQGTGA. V shed 5 bases and J shed 6 bases, with 14 bases lying between them. CDR3 length: 13 amino acids. In DNA, the CDR3 is TGTGCCAGCAGCCCAATAAGGGGGGGCGAGCAGTACTTC. As protein: CASSPIRGGEQYF.

J is TRBJ2-5 and V is TRBV27, with 12 nucleotides matching TRBD2. V dropped 9 bases and J dropped 5; count of bases not matched to a gene: 4. CDR3 length: 13 residues. CDR1 is MNHEY, CDR2 SMNVEV, per germline (reference sequence). CDR3: CASRTSGGETQYF. Written as DNA, the CDR3 is TGTGCCAGTCGAACTAGCGGGGGGGAGACCCAGTACTTC.

The rearrangement uses TRBV12-5 and TRBJ2-1; the D gene is possibly TRBD2 (5 bases). Germline CDR1 is LGHNT and CDR2 is FRNRAP. CDR3 size: 16 residues. Trimming shortened V by 0 bases and J by 9 bases, and 18 bases separated the two germline ends. CDR3 sequence: CASGLVRREMLSEQFF. The DNA of the CDR3 is TGTGCTAGTGGTTTGGTAAGAAGGGAGATGCTTAGTGAGCAGTTCTTC. Based on the CDR3 plus reference TRBV12-5 and TRBJ2-1, the full variable domain is DARVTQTPRHKVTEMGQEVTMRCQPILGHNTVFWYRQTMMQGLELLAYFRNRAPLDDSGMPKDRFSAEMPDATLATLKIQPSEPRDSAVYFCASGLVRREMLSEQFFGPGTRLTVL.

This chain connects TRBV10-3 to TRBJ1-2; 7 bases are shared with TRBD1. The germline gives CDR1 ENHRY, CDR2 SYGVKD. This CDR3 has 13 amino acids. After removal of 6 bases from V and 5 bases from J, the junction contained 6 bases not matched to a gene. CDR3 sequence: CAISLRDSYGYTF. CDR3 sequence (DNA): TGTGCCATCAGCCTCCGGGACAGTTATGGCTACACCTTC.

CDR3 amino acids: CAWSVPGGPYNEQFF. The DNA for the CDR3 is TGTGCCTGGAGTGTCCCGGGGGGGCCTTACAATGAGCAGTTCTTC. The chain has TRBV30 and TRBJ2-1; 8 bases map to TRBD2. Looked up from germline, CDR1 is GTSNPN and CDR2 is SVGIG (reference sequence). V lost 0 bases and J lost 4; bases outside the gene matches: 5. CDR3 length equals 15 residues.

This clone was counted between two and nine times. The chain employs TRBV10-3 and TRBJ2-1; 14 bases are shared with TRBD2. The CDR3 loop spans 16 amino acids. Trimming removed 4 bases from V and 6 bases from J; junction bases left unmatched: 5. Germline V gene lookup returns CDR1 ENHRY and CDR2 SYGVKD. CDR3 residues: CAISGPGLAGGNEQFF. CDR3 nucleotide sequence: TGTGCCATCAGTGGACCCGGACTAGCGGGGGGCAATGAGCAGTTCTTC.

The chain carries TRBV12-5 and TRBJ2-1; 9 nucleotides line up with TRBD2. V shed 3 bases, J shed 15 bases, and the junction held 18 bases outside the gene matches. The germline CDR1 and CDR2 sequences are LGHNT and FRNRAP. The CDR3 is 16 amino acids. Here the CDR3 DNA reads TGTGCTAGTGGTTTATTAGCGGGGGCTCCCTCCCAAATACGGTTCTTC. This gives the protein CASGLLAGAPSQIRFF. Full variable domain (missing parts from reference TRBV12-5 and TRBJ2-1): DARVTQTPRHKVTEMGQEVTMRCQPILGHNTVFWYRQTMMQGLELLAYFRNRAPLDDSGMPKDRFSAEMPDATLATLKIQPSEPRDSAVYFCASGLLAGAPSQIRFFGPGTRLTVL.

The J gene is TRBJ1-5, the V gene TRBV6-6, with D possibly matching TRBD1 (5 bases). V lost 7 bases and J 0 bases, leaving 13 bases between the germline ends. The CDR3 length is 15 residues. Germline V gene sequence: CDR1 MNHNY, CDR2 SVGAGI (reference sequence). CDR3 in DNA: TGTGCCAGCACCCCGTCAGGGCATAGCAATCAGCCCCAGCATTTT. As protein: CASTPSGHSNQPQHF.

This chain joins TRBV6-5 and TRBJ1-1, with 10 bases aligning to TRBD1. Germline trimming cut 5 bases from V and 5 bases from J; bases unmatched to any gene: 5. CDR3 size: 14 residues. Germline V CDR1 and CDR2: MNHEY, SVGAGI. The CDR3 DNA sequence: TGTGCCAGCAGTCCAGACAGGGGGCTTACTGAAGCTTTCTTT. It yields the protein CASSPDRGLTEAFF.

This CDR3 is CASSPTGVANTEAFF. The CDR3 coding sequence is TGTGCCAGCAGCCCGACAGGGGTTGCGAACACTGAAGCTTTCTTT. The rearrangement links TRBV9 to TRBJ1-1; 8 bases align to TRBD1. The CDR3 totals 15 residues. Germline V gives CDR1 SGDLS, CDR2 YYNGEE. V dropped 4 bases and J dropped 1; count of bases not matched to a gene: 6.

The chain links TRBV5-1 to TRBJ2-1, with TRBD2 identical over 9 bases. V dropped 1 base and J dropped 8; count of bases not matched to a gene: 7. The germline CDR1 and CDR2 sequences are SGHRS and YFSETQ. The CDR3 runs 15 residues. The DNA of the CDR3 is TGCGCCAGCAGCTTGAATTCGGCGGGAGGGTATGAGCAGTTCTTC. Encoded protein: CASSLNSAGGYEQFF.

The chain is built from TRBV20-1 and TRBJ2-4; no reliable D call. Germline CDR1 and CDR2: DFQATT and SNEGSKA (reference sequence). The length of the CDR3 is 11 residues. V lost 8 bases and J lost 6, with 11 bases in between. The CDR3 loop reads CSTDGLNIQYF. In DNA, the CDR3 is TGCAGTACAGACGGCCTAAACATTCAGTACTTC.

This clone was counted a few times. The chain employs TRBV2 and TRBJ2-3; the D gene is possibly TRBD2 (5 bases). In germline, CDR1 is SNHLY, CDR2 FYNNEI. The length of the CDR3 is 15 residues. V was shortened by 7 bases and J by 5 bases, with 19 bases between the two germline ends. CDR3 in DNA: TGTGCCAGCACCCTCCCGGACTTCAGTCTAGATACGCAGTATTTT. It translates to CASTLPDFSLDTQYF.

The chain joins TRBV28 to TRBJ2-3, with TRBD2 identical over 13 bases. In germline, CDR1 is MDHEN, CDR2 SYDVKM. This CDR3 has 16 amino acids. After removal of 5 bases from V and 5 bases from J, the junction contained 7 bases not matched to a gene. CDR3 protein: CASSTSGRAAVDTQYF. For the CDR3, the DNA is TGTGCCAGCAGTACTAGCGGGAGGGCGGCTGTAGATACGCAGTATTTT.

The chain employs TRBV6-5 and TRBJ2-4, with TRBD1 matching over 8 bases. The trim removed 6 bases at V and 8 bases at J, leaving 6 bases unmatched. Germline V CDR1 and CDR2: MNHEY, SVGAGI. CDR3 size: 13 residues. The CDR3 reads CASSRQGWHIQYF. Written as DNA, the CDR3 is TGTGCCAGCAGCCGACAGGGGTGGCACATTCAGTACTTC.

The rearrangement joins TRBV30 to TRBJ2-3, with a tentative D call TRBD2 (6 bases). Between the trimmed V and J ends, which lost 5 bases and 6 bases, there was a span of 18 bases. Germline V gives CDR1 GTSNPN, CDR2 SVGIG (reference sequence). The CDR3 contains 14 residues. The CDR3 DNA is TGTGCCTGGGGGGGACTCGCGCTGGGGGATACGCAGTATTTT. It yields the protein CAWGGLALGDTQYF.

The count of this clone is one. This chain joins TRBV5-5 and TRBJ2-5; D perhaps matches TRBD2 (6 bases). Germline V gene data show CDR1 as SGHKS and CDR2 as YYEKEE (reference sequence). The length of the CDR3 is 14 residues. V lost 0 bases, J lost 9 bases, and 15 bases lay in between. The CDR3 sequence: CASSLVGSPGAQYF. The CDR3 region has the DNA TGTGCCAGCAGCTTGGTAGGGAGCCCGGGGGCCCAGTACTTC. Using reference TRBV5-5 and TRBJ2-5 for the parts outside the CDR3, the full variable domain is DAGVTQSPTHLIKTRGQQVTLRCSPISGHKSVSWYQQVLGQGPQFIFQYYEKEERGRGNFPDRFSARQFPNYSSELNVNALLLGDSALYLCASSLVGSPGAQYFGPGTRLLVL.

The chain joins TRBV3-1 (or the pseudogene TRBV3-2) to TRBJ1-3; possible D gene TRBD1, 6 bases. The germline V gene encodes CDR1 LGHDT and CDR2 YNNKEL (reference sequence). CDR3 length equals 16 residues. Trimming took 1 base from V and 2 from J, leaving 12 bases between them. This CDR3 reads CASSQGVTGPGNTIYF. In DNA, the CDR3 is TGTGCCAGCAGCCAAGGGGTGACAGGCCCTGGAAACACCATATATTTT.

V is TRBV7-9 and J is TRBJ1-3; D might be TRBD1 (5 bases). Trimming took off 5 bases at V and 9 bases at J, with 17 bases between the two ends. The CDR3 is made up of 14 amino acids. Germline V gene lookup returns CDR1 SEHNR and CDR2 FQNEAQ (reference sequence). The CDR3 is CASSGGTAGATIYF. CDR3 DNA: TGTGCCAGCAGCGGGGGGACGGCCGGCGCCACCATATATTTT.

This clone was detected only a few times. V and J are TRBV3-1 (or the pseudogene TRBV3-2) and TRBJ2-5; 9 bases match TRBD1. The junction had 5 bases not matched to a gene; V was cut back by 3 bases and J by 3 bases. This CDR3 contains 15 residues. Germline CDR1 is LGHDT and CDR2 is YNNKEL (reference sequence). The CDR3 DNA is TGTGCCAGCAGCCAGGGGACAGGGTACGAAGAGACCCAGTACTTC. It codes for CASSQGTGYEETQYF.

The chain couples TRBV10-3 to TRBJ1-2, with no clear D. CDR1 ENHRY and CDR2 SYGVKD come from the germline V gene. This CDR3 comprises 16 residues. Between the trimmed V and J ends, which lost 1 base and 5 bases, there was a span of 17 bases. The CDR3 sequence is CAISEFQAGAGYGYTF. The DNA for the CDR3 is TGTGCCATCAGTGAGTTCCAGGCGGGCGCGGGATATGGCTACACCTTC.

V and J are TRBV7-9 and TRBJ1-1, with D possibly TRBD1 on 5 matching bases. The CDR3 totals 15 residues. V was shortened by 2 bases and J by 0 bases, with 10 bases between the two germline ends. Germline V gene data show CDR1 as SEHNR and CDR2 as FQNEAQ (reference sequence). The CDR3 DNA is TGTGCCAGCAGCTTAAGGGGTGTCCTGAACACTGAAGCTTTCTTT. Translated: CASSLRGVLNTEAFF.

The chain uses TRBV12-3 or TRBV12-4 and TRBJ1-1; D is perhaps TRBD1 (6 bases). The CDR3 is made up of 11 amino acids. V was clipped by 5 bases and J by 10 bases, with 11 bases between them. The CDR3 is CASSRTARAFF. The DNA of the CDR3 is TGTGCCAGCAGTCGGACAGCCCGAGCTTTCTTT.

The chain carries TRBV6-2 or TRBV6-3 and TRBJ1-4; no clear D gene. This CDR3 has 15 residues. CDR1 and CDR2 from the germline V gene are MNHEY and SVGEGT. V was clipped by 5 bases and J by 5 bases, with 15 bases between them. The CDR3 sequence is CASSPHLGGNEKLFF. CDR3 DNA sequence: TGTGCCAGCAGTCCGCACCTGGGCGGGAATGAAAAACTGTTTTTT.

V and J are TRBV18 and TRBJ2-1; TRBD1 matches at 9 bases. Germline V gives CDR1 KGHSH, CDR2 LQKENI. The CDR3 spans 15 residues. After removal of 3 bases from V and 3 bases from J, the junction contained 3 bases not matched to a gene. The CDR3 sequence is CASSPDRGGYNEQFF. The CDR3 nucleotides read TGTGCCAGCTCACCCGACAGGGGGGGCTACAATGAGCAGTTCTTC.

This clone was seen just once. The chain has TRBV2 and TRBJ2-1; 8 bases are shared with TRBD1. Trimming at V came to 7 bases and at J to 1 base, leaving 6 bases not matched to a gene. CDR1 and CDR2 (germline): SNHLY, FYNNEI. The CDR3 loop spans 15 amino acids. The CDR3 coding sequence is TGTGCCAGCACCATGGACAGGGAGTCCTACAATGAGCAGTTCTTC. Amino acid sequence: CASTMDRESYNEQFF.

This rearrangement joins TRBV2 to TRBJ2-5; D is perhaps TRBD1 (6 bases). Per the germline V gene, CDR1 is SNHLY and CDR2 is FYNNEI. The CDR3 runs 16 residues. Trimming removed 0 bases from V and 1 base from J, with 12 bases in between. The CDR3 DNA sequence: TGTGCCAGCAGTGAAGCGCTTGGGGGCTTCCAAGAGACCCAGTACTTC. Its translation is CASSEALGGFQETQYF.

This chain joins TRBV28 and TRBJ1-6, with a weak D call TRBD1 (6 bases). This CDR3 has 16 amino acids. CDR1 and CDR2 (germline): MDHEN, SYDVKM. V dropped 7 bases and J dropped 10 bases, with 23 bases sitting between them. This CDR3 is CASMSPGGARRSPLHF. DNA for the CDR3: TGTGCCAGCATGAGTCCGGGGGGCGCCCGAAGGTCACCCCTCCACTTT. The whole variable domain, remainder taken from reference TRBV28 and TRBJ1-6, is DVKVTQSSRYLVKRTGEKVFLECVQDMDHENMFWYRQDPGLGLRLIYFSYDVKMKEKGDIPEGYSVSREKKERFSLILESASTNQTSMYLCASMSPGGARRSPLHFGNGTRLTVT.